This section outlines one T cell receptor beta chain sequence together with its context. The antigen is undetermined. Repertoires were generated with immunoSEQ multiplex PCR, while TCRdb's copy carries only in-frame clones and drops some. The data show about 40,000 clones, about 76% seen once. Germline V gene data show CDR1 as SGHRS and CDR2 as YFSETQ. The trim removed 0 bases at V and 0 bases at J, leaving 3 bases unmatched. CDR3 length equals 17 residues. Single viable CD3+CD4+CD8-CD45RO+ cells were sorted as the memory CD4+ T cells. This record comes from a study of memory CD4+ T cells and cytomegalovirus serostatus. Study outcomes and limitations: Of 150 to 200 reported CMV TCRbeta sequences, some 67 were found in memory CD4+ repertoires. Repertoires predicted CMV serostatus with median bootstrapped AUC of approximately 0.94.

The sequence was collected from an adult in good health and CMV-seronegative. The chain links TRBV5-1 to TRBJ2-1; 10 bases are shared with TRBD2. Specimen: memory CD4+ T cells from blood. In nucleotides, the CDR3 is TGCGCCAGCAGCTTGGGTACTAGCGGGGCCTCCTACAATGAGCAGTTCTTC. Translating it yields CASSLGTSGASYNEQFF.